This T cell receptor (beta chain) was sequenced in a study of cytomegalovirus exposure and HLA in healthy donors. Whole-study results and caveats: TCR beta V segments were, for the most part, productive about 87% or about 30% of the time in an earlier analysis. One later analysis reportedly identified an Asian-associated ancestry cluster that showed fewer N-insertions than the roughly 700-donor mean. Upon later analysis, TCR association rates were observed to vary by HLA locus, being highest for DRB1 and lowest for HLA-C.

Of note for this clone: Its antigen is still unknown.

Germline V CDR1 and CDR2: MNHEY, SMNVEV (reference sequence). There are 16 residues in the CDR3. V was pared by 6 bases and J by 4 bases, with 21 bases between. This PCR relied on a set of 60 Vbeta primers and 13 Jbeta primers. This table comes from immunoSEQ multiplex PCR, and its TCRdb copy is limited to in-frame clones, with some not included. The sample has about 150,000 clones, about 72% seen once. Sample: PBMCs. The origin of this receptor is a middle-aged man in good health and CMV-seronegative. V usage is TRBV27 and J usage is TRBJ2-5; perhaps TRBD1 as D (6 bases). The CDR3: CASRKETGSSGETQYF. CDR3 DNA: TGTGCCAGCAGGAAGGAGACAGGCTCAAGCGGAGAGACCCAGTACTTC.